This passage covers 27 T cell receptor beta chains from one sample sequenced in a study of cytomegalovirus exposure and HLA in healthy donors. Primers: 60 Vbeta forward and 13 Jbeta reverse. Sequencing was performed with immunoSEQ multiplex PCR; in TCRdb, only in-frame clones are kept and a portion is missing. There are under 200,000 clones in the sample; around 86% occur only once, and more than 1.5% lies in the top ten. The sample was PBMCs. The receptors stem from a human donor in good health.

The chain recombines TRBV21-1 with TRBJ2-7; the DNA was not compared with TRBD1, the D call given in the table. TRBV21-1 is marked as a pseudogene. The CDR3 extends over 15 amino acids. This chain's CDR3 is CASSKGQGAHYEQYF. Here the CDR3 DNA reads TGTGCCAGCAGCAAAGGACAGGGGGCACATTACGAGCAGTACTTC.

The chain is built from TRBV5-6 and TRBJ1-2; tentatively, D is TRBD1 (5 bases). Germline CDR1 reads SGHDT; CDR2 reads YYEEEE. V was shortened by 5 bases and J by 6 bases, with 14 bases between the two germline ends. The CDR3 totals 13 residues. The DNA of the CDR3 is TGTGCCAGCAGGATCCCGGGAGGGGATGGCTACACCTTC. Its translation: CASRIPGGDGYTF.

V usage is TRBV10-1 and J usage is TRBJ1-2; D gene unclear. The CDR3 spans 13 residues. Germline V gene data show CDR1 as WNHNN and CDR2 as SYGVQD (reference sequence). The germline V and J ends were trimmed by 8 bases and 2 bases, with 12 bases remaining between them. The CDR3 loop reads CASPQALNYGYTF. The CDR3 DNA is TGCGCCAGCCCCCAGGCACTGAACTATGGCTACACCTTC.

The V gene is TRBV10-1, the J gene TRBJ2-7; 7 bases align to TRBD1. The J segment lost 0 bases and the V segment lost 4 bases, leaving 6 bases of the junction unmatched. CDR3 length: 15 amino acids. Germline CDR1 and CDR2: WNHNN and SYGVQD (reference sequence). In DNA form, the CDR3 reads TGCGCCAGCAGTGCTTTCCGGGACAGCTCCTACGAGCAGTACTTC. Residues: CASSAFRDSSYEQYF.

This rearrangement joins TRBV27 to TRBJ1-2; TRBD1 matches at 9 bases. The CDR3 totals 14 residues. After removal of 9 bases from V and 14 bases from J, the junction contained 19 bases not matched to a gene. Germline CDR1 reads MNHEY; CDR2 reads SMNVEV (reference sequence). The CDR3 nucleotides are TGTGCCAGTAGATCCAGAGGGGGACAGGGAGGTGGTACCTTC. Translating gives CASRSRGGQGGGTF.

The sample holds a few counts of this clone. The chain has TRBV28 and TRBJ1-2, with 11 bases identical to TRBD1. CDR1 is MDHEN, CDR2 SYDVKM, per germline. Trimming took 6 bases from V and 5 from J; bases not matched to a gene: 5. The CDR3 is 14 residues long. The CDR3 bases are TGTGCCAGCAGAAGGACAGGGGGCGTTTATGGCTACACCTTC. Translating gives CASRRTGGVYGYTF.

The genes are TRBV7-2 and TRBJ2-7; tentatively, D is TRBD2 (5 bases). Between the trimmed V and J ends, which lost 5 bases and 6 bases, there was a span of 11 bases. The CDR3 length is 12 residues. Looked up from germline, CDR1 is SGHTA and CDR2 is FQGNSA. The CDR3 DNA sequence: TGTGCCAGCAGCGTCGGACTCGGCGAGCAGTACTTC. Translation gives CASSVGLGEQYF. The whole variable domain, remainder taken from reference TRBV7-2 and TRBJ2-7, is GAGVSQSPSNKVTEKGKDVELRCDPISGHTALYWYRQSLGQGLEFLIYFQGNSAPDKSGLPSDRFSAERTGGSVSTLTIQRTQQEDSAVYLCASSVGLGEQYFGPGTRLTVT.

DNA for the CDR3: TGTGCCAGTAGTATGGTAGCGGGGGTCGAAGAGACCCAGTACTTC. Amino acids: CASSMVAGVEETQYF. The V call is TRBV19, the J call TRBJ2-5; 9 positions agree with TRBD2. The germline CDR1 and CDR2 sequences are LNHDA and SQIVND (reference sequence). The V and J ends lost 3 bases and 3 bases, in that order; junction bases with no gene match: 5. CDR3 size: 15 residues.

V and J are TRBV5-4 and TRBJ2-1, with 8 bases identical to TRBD2. The CDR3 is 14 residues long. The V and J ends lost 8 bases and 6 bases, in that order; junction bases with no gene match: 10. The germline V gene has CDR1 SGHNT and CDR2 YYREEE (reference sequence). CDR3 nucleotides: TGTGCCAGTCACGAACGGGGGGGCCTCAATGAGCAGTTCTTC. It codes for CASHERGGLNEQFF.

A word on this clone: Relative to the germline gene, one junction end is altered; a read error may explain this. The CDR3 region has the DNA TGTTCCAGCAGCTTAGTTGGAACGGGGGAAGAGACCCAGTACTTC. Protein sequence: CSSSLVGTGEETQYF. The chain joins TRBV7-9 to TRBJ2-5; D possibly corresponds to TRBD2 (6 bases). The CDR3 covers 15 residues. Germline V gives CDR1 SEHNR, CDR2 FQNEAQ (reference sequence).

The rearrangement uses TRBV7-2 and TRBJ2-7, with 7 bases fitting TRBD1. Germline loops: CDR1 SGHTA, CDR2 FQGNSA. CDR3 length equals 14 residues. The ends lost 4 bases at V and 2 bases at J; junction bases unmatched: 5. The CDR3 loop reads CASSSSGTAYEQYF. The CDR3 bases are TGTGCCAGCAGCTCCTCCGGGACAGCCTACGAGCAGTACTTC.

This clone has only a few counts. The J gene is TRBJ1-1, the V gene TRBV6-5; no reliable D call. Germline lookup yields CDR1 MNHEY and CDR2 SVGAGI. The CDR3 spans 14 residues. V lost 0 bases and J lost 1, with 6 bases in between. The CDR3 protein is CASSYSGWNTEAFF. The CDR3 coding sequence is TGTGCCAGCAGTTACTCCGGGTGGAACACTGAAGCTTTCTTT.

The chain uses TRBV5-6 and TRBJ1-1; a weak D match, TRBD1 (5 bases). V shed 5 bases and J shed 4 bases, with 9 bases lying between them. The CDR3 has 12 amino acids. Germline CDR1 and CDR2: SGHDT and YYEEEE. In nucleotides, the CDR3 is TGTGCCAGCAGTCCAGGGTTCACTGAAGCTTTCTTT. It codes for CASSPGFTEAFF.

The chain is built from TRBV5-1 and TRBJ1-1; TRBD1 aligns across 7 bases. This CDR3 is 14 amino acids long. V trimming: 4 bases; J trimming: 4 bases; junction bases outside the gene matches: 7. Germline V gene lookup returns CDR1 SGHRS and CDR2 YFSETQ. The CDR3 nucleotides are TGCGCCAGCAGCCTTAACAGGGGCGGCACTGAAGCTTTCTTT. Encoded protein: CASSLNRGGTEAFF.

The rearrangement uses TRBV5-1 and TRBJ2-7; 9 nucleotides match TRBD1. CDR1 is SGHRS, CDR2 YFSETQ, per germline. The CDR3 consists of 15 residues. Losses at the gene ends were 1 base for V and 5 bases for J; bases not matched to a gene: 7. The CDR3: CASSLRDRVVHEQYF. CDR3 sequence (DNA): TGCGCCAGCAGCTTGCGGGACAGGGTGGTACACGAGCAGTACTTC.

In DNA, the CDR3 is TGTGCCAGCTCACCAAGGTCGACAGAGAACACTGAAGCTTTCTTT. Its protein is CASSPRSTENTEAFF. The rearrangement joins TRBV18 to TRBJ1-1; D perhaps matches TRBD1 (5 bases). The CDR3 contains 15 residues. V dropped 2 bases and J dropped 1 base, with 11 bases sitting between them. Germline CDR1 KGHSH, CDR2 LQKENI.

The chain combines TRBV19 with TRBJ2-7, with 9 bases fitting TRBD1. This CDR3 contains 15 residues. Germline CDR1 LNHDA, CDR2 SQIVND (reference sequence). J was trimmed by 5 bases and V by 0 bases; bases with no gene match: 5. The CDR3: CASSIDVTGGNEQYF. In nucleotides, the CDR3 is TGTGCCAGTAGTATAGATGTGACAGGGGGTAACGAGCAGTACTTC.

The genes are TRBV19 and TRBJ1-1; D might be TRBD1 (6 bases). Germline V gives CDR1 LNHDA, CDR2 SQIVND (reference sequence). The CDR3 is 13 amino acids. The V gene lost 9 bases and the J gene lost 5 bases, with 16 bases spanning the gap. CDR3 in amino acids: CASREGGITEAFF. In DNA form, the CDR3 reads TGTGCCAGCCGGGAGGGGGGCATAACTGAAGCTTTCTTT. Looking up the rest from reference TRBV19 and TRBJ1-1 gives the full variable domain: DGGITQSPKYLFRKEGQNVTLSCEQNLNHDAMYWYRQDPGQGLRLIYYSQIVNDFQKGDIAEGYSVSREKKESFPLTVTSAQKNPTAFYLCASREGGITEAFFGQGTRLTVV.

This sequence joins TRBV11-2 and TRBJ2-7, with D maybe TRBD1 (6 bases). This CDR3 comprises 13 residues. Germline values: CDR1 SGHAT, CDR2 FQNNGV. Deletions cut 5 bases from V and 3 bases from J, with 11 bases between. CDR3 in DNA: TGTGCCAGCAGCCAAGACAGGAACTACGAGCAGTACTTC. This translates into CASSQDRNYEQYF.

The genes are TRBV6-5 and TRBJ1-1; D is uncertain. This CDR3 has 12 residues. Germline V gene lookup returns CDR1 MNHEY and CDR2 SVGAGI. The V end was cut by 0 bases, the J end by 7 bases, with 6 bases between. Here the CDR3 DNA reads TGTGCCAGCAGTTACTCAGGAGTTGAAGCTTTCTTT. Translation: CASSYSGVEAFF.

This clone appeared once. The chain has TRBV6-4 and TRBJ2-2, with 9 positions matching TRBD1. Germline CDR1 MRHNA, CDR2 SNTAGT. V was pared by 8 bases and J by 4 bases, with 8 bases of the junction left unmatched. CDR3 length: 15 amino acids. CDR3 DNA sequence: TGTGCCAGCTCTGAGGAGGGACAGGGCACCGGGGAGCTGTTTTTT. This encodes CASSEEGQGTGELFF.

This clone appeared a few times. The CDR3 bases are TGTGCCAGCAGCCCGTGGACAGGCCGCTACACCTTC. This codes for CASSPWTGRYTF. This chain joins TRBV7-2 and TRBJ1-2; 7 nucleotides align to TRBD1. CDR3 size: 12 residues. Trimming removed 5 bases from V and 9 bases from J; junction bases left unmatched: 6. Per germline, CDR1 SGHTA and CDR2 FQGNSA.

This clone was picked up one time. This sequence joins TRBV7-8 and TRBJ1-2, with 7 nucleotides matching TRBD1. The germline CDR1 and CDR2 sequences are SGHVS and FQNEAQ. This CDR3 contains 14 residues. Unmatched junction bases numbered 7, after V lost 5 bases and J lost 4 bases. The CDR3: CASSLLGTAYGYTF. Here the CDR3 DNA reads TGTGCCAGCAGCCTACTAGGGACAGCCTATGGCTACACCTTC.

The CDR3 DNA is TGTGCCAGCAGCTTCTCAGGGTCCCCGAGCTTTGGCTACACCTTC. It translates to CASSFSGSPSFGYTF. This chain uses TRBV5-6 with TRBJ1-2; possibly TRBD1 for D (5 bases). Trimming left V 2 bases short and J 7 bases short, with 18 bases between. CDR3 length: 15 amino acids. CDR1 and CDR2 (germline): SGHDT, YYEEEE.

The chain has TRBV7-2 and TRBJ2-5; 10 bases are a match to TRBD2. The V gene's germline CDR1 is SGHTA and CDR2 FQGNSA. This CDR3 comprises 15 residues. V was clipped by 4 bases and J by 2 bases; unmatched bases: 4. Here the CDR3 DNA reads TGTGCCAGCAGCTACAATAGCGGGGGGCAAGAGACCCAGTACTTC. Amino acid sequence: CASSYNSGGQETQYF.

This rearrangement joins TRBV6-5 to TRBJ1-6; TRBD1 agrees at 7 bases. This CDR3 is built from 13 residues. The V gene end was trimmed by 8 bases and the J gene end by 6 bases; junction bases not matched to a gene: 4. Germline CDR1 MNHEY, CDR2 SVGAGI. DNA for the CDR3: TGTGCCAGCGGAGGGACAGCTAATTCACCCCTCCACTTT. Its protein is CASGGTANSPLHF.

V usage is TRBV4-1 and J usage is TRBJ2-3; a possible D gene is TRBD2 (5 bases). The V end lost 1 base, the J end lost 6 bases, and 14 bases lay between the germline ends. CDR3 length equals 15 residues. Germline CDR1 is MGHRA and CDR2 is YSYEKL. CDR3 region: CASSQVSLVFDTQYF. CDR3 nucleotides: TGCGCCAGCAGCCAAGTGTCACTAGTTTTTGATACGCAGTATTTT.